These T cell receptor beta chains were read from a single sample in a study of T-cell reconstitution after alpha-beta-depleted transplantation in children. TCRdb passed the PCR reads through MiXCR, listing each CDR3 protein once. The sample includes 450,000 to 600,000 distinct CDR3 sequences, about 10% of them seen just once. Sequencing used PBMCs, obtained before TCRalphabeta/CD19-depleted stem cell transplant. These receptors were collected from a child aged 2-9 years with inherited bone marrow failure, due to receive a stem cell transplant. Both conserved end residues are part of each CDR3. A D gene is named only where the DNA matches it firmly. Part of the rows lack a size; the others show once, few, many or a class for expanded clones.

>TRBJ2-7|TRBD1|many|TRBV29-1
CSVEDPGAGGTYEQYF
TGCAGCGTTGAAGATCCAGGGGCAGGGGGAACCTACGAGCAGTACTTC
>TRBJ1-5|.|few|TRBV20-1
CSARDVYQPQHF
TGCAGTGCTAGAGACGTCTATCAGCCCCAGCATTTT
>TRBJ1-5|.|many|TRBV12-3/TRBV12-4
CASSPWGRPGQPQHF
TGTGCCAGCAGTCCCTGGGGCAGACCAGGCCAGCCCCAGCATTTT
>TRBJ2-7|TRBD2|many|TRBV30
CAWSVGGTYEQYF
TGTGCCTGGAGTGTGGGAGGGACCTACGAGCAGTACTTC
>TRBJ2-7|.|.|TRBV30
CAWSARDASSYEQYF
TGTGCCTGGAGTGCTCGGGACGCCAGCTCCTACGAGCAGTACTTC
>TRBJ2-2|.|many|TRBV21-1
CARRGRFANTGELFF
TGTGCTCGGAGGGGAAGGTTCGCGAACACCGGGGAGCTGTTTTTT
>TRBJ2-5|.|many|TRBV15
CATSLYRGETQYF
TGTGCCACCAGCTTATATCGGGGAGAGACCCAGTACTTC
>TRBJ2-7|.|few|TRBV7-2
CASSKYRWYEQYF
TGTGCCAGCAGCAAATACCGCTGGTACGAGCAGTACTTC
>TRBJ2-1|.|many|TRBV7-9
CASSSTSDFYLNEQFF
TGTGCCAGCAGCTCGACTAGTGACTTTTACTTAAATGAGCAGTTCTTC
>TRBJ2-7|TRBD2|many|TRBV10-1
CASSEAGDYEQYF
TGCGCCAGCAGTGAAGCGGGAGACTACGAGCAGTACTTC
>TRBJ2-3|.|many|TRBV4-3
CASSLSVEAGDTQYF
TGCGCCAGCAGCCTTTCGGTGGAGGCAGGAGATACGCAGTATTTT
>TRBJ2-5|TRBD1|many|TRBV9
CASSVGTGVETQYF
TGTGCCAGCAGCGTGGGGACAGGGGTTGAGACCCAGTACTTC
>TRBJ1-5|.|.|TRBV20-1
CSASFTPGLPPSNQPQHF
TGCAGTGCTAGTTTCACGCCGGGTCTCCCTCCTAGCAATCAGCCCCAGCATTTT
>TRBJ2-1|.|.|TRBV7-2
CASIAGVHNEQFF
TGTGCCAGCATCGCCGGGGTTCACAATGAGCAGTTCTTC
>TRBJ2-3|.|many|TRBV19
CASSTGGDTQYF
TGTGCCAGTAGTACTGGAGGGGATACGCAGTATTTT
>TRBJ2-1|TRBD2|many|TRBV3-1
CASSGLAGTYNEQFF
TGTGCCAGCAGCGGGCTAGCGGGGACCTACAATGAGCAGTTCTTC
>TRBJ1-2|.|many|TRBV4-1
CASSQDSWPNYGYTF
TGCGCCAGCAGCCAAGATTCGTGGCCTAACTATGGCTACACCTTC
>TRBJ2-3|TRBD2|.|TRBV20-1
CSARSLRMAGGPDTQYF
TGCAGTGCAAGATCCCTTCGTATGGCGGGAGGGCCAGATACGCAGTATTTT
>TRBJ2-1|.|.|TRBV12-3/TRBV12-4
CASSLVDPGGEQFF
TGTGCCAGCAGTTTAGTGGACCCCGGGGGTGAGCAGTTCTTC
>TRBJ2-1|TRBD2|few|TRBV27
CASSFFAGGSFYNEQFF
TGTGCCAGCAGTTTCTTTGCGGGGGGTAGTTTCTACAATGAGCAGTTCTTC
>TRBJ2-2|TRBD2|.|TRBV5-4
CASSLPSGPRDGELFF
TGTGCCAGCAGCTTGCCTAGCGGCCCTCGGGACGGGGAGCTGTTTTTT
>TRBJ2-4|TRBD2|many|TRBV7-2
CASSLQAGGAKNIQYF
TGTGCCAGCAGCCTCCAGGCGGGAGGGGCCAAAAACATTCAGTACTTC
>TRBJ2-2|.|few|TRBV20-1
CSARDPLTTGELFF
TGCAGTGCTAGAGATCCCCTCACAACCGGGGAGCTGTTTTTT
>TRBJ2-7|TRBD2|many|TRBV10-2
CASSEREGNEQYF
TGCGCCAGCAGTGAGAGGGAGGGGAACGAGCAGTACTTC
>TRBJ1-6|.|.|TRBV11-2
CASSPYQTETYHSPLHF
TGTGCCAGCAGCCCCTATCAGACAGAAACATATCATTCACCCCTCCACTTT
>TRBJ2-7|.|many|TRBV7-8
CASSLRGGGPVTGEQYF
TGTGCCAGCAGCCTGAGGGGGGGAGGGCCCGTGACCGGCGAGCAGTACTTC
>TRBJ2-3|TRBD2|many|TRBV6-4
CASAMTSGGTDTQYF
TGTGCCAGCGCCATGACTAGCGGCGGCACAGATACGCAGTATTTT
>TRBJ2-1|.|many|TRBV29-1
CSVSTLGNEQFF
TGCAGCGTTAGCACTCTCGGCAATGAGCAGTTCTTC
>TRBJ1-2|.|few|TRBV4-1
CASQVDYGYTF
TGCGCCAGCCAGGTCGACTATGGCTACACCTTC
>TRBJ2-1|TRBD2|few|TRBV6-5
CASSYQTSGRSYNEQFF
TGTGCCAGCAGTTATCAGACTAGCGGCCGCTCCTACAATGAGCAGTTCTTC
>TRBJ2-5|.|.|TRBV23-1
CASLGGKNETQYF
TGCGCCAGCCTGGGGGGAAAGAATGAGACCCAGTACTTC
>TRBJ2-3|TRBD1|many|TRBV5-1
CASSSLPGQGGTDTQYF
TGCGCCAGCAGCTCCCTCCCGGGACAGGGGGGCACAGATACGCAGTATTTT
>TRBJ1-1|.|once|TRBV4-3
CASSPDRTDYTGTEAFF
TGCGCCAGCAGCCCAGATAGGACCGATTATACAGGCACTGAAGCTTTCTTT
>TRBJ2-3|.|.|TRBV2
CASSELAVGADTQYF
TGTGCCAGCAGTGAACTGGCGGTCGGCGCGGATACGCAGTATTTT
>TRBJ2-1|TRBD1|many|TRBV18
CASSLTTGSEQFF
TGTGCCAGCTCATTAACGACAGGGAGTGAGCAGTTCTTC
>TRBJ2-2|TRBD2|.|TRBV5-4
CASSLANEAGDLFF
TGTGCCAGCAGCTTGGCCAACGAGGCGGGGGACCTGTTTTTT
>TRBJ1-3|.|many|TRBV7-9
CASSLAGNSGNTIYF
TGTGCCAGCAGCTTAGCGGGGAACTCTGGAAACACCATATATTTT
>TRBJ2-7|TRBD2|many|TRBV4-3
CASSQGGGGPYEQYF
TGCGCCAGCAGCCAAGGCGGGGGAGGGCCGTACGAGCAGTACTTC
>TRBJ1-1|TRBD1|many|TRBV4-3
CASSAQGWGLNTEAFF
TGCGCCAGCAGCGCACAGGGGTGGGGTCTGAACACTGAAGCTTTCTTT
>TRBJ2-3|TRBD2|.|TRBV7-9
CASSLKGWRESRDTQYF
TGTGCCAGCAGCTTAAAAGGTTGGCGGGAGAGCAGGGATACGCAGTATTTT
>TRBJ2-5|.|few|TRBV28
CASNTQQGETQYF
TGTGCCAGCAATACTCAACAAGGAGAGACCCAGTACTTC
>TRBJ2-2|.|few|TRBV7-2
CASRFGGTAYTGELFF
TGTGCCAGCAGATTTGGCGGGACAGCGTACACCGGGGAGCTGTTTTTT
>TRBJ2-1|.|many|TRBV5-1
CASSWLVAAGNEQFF
TGCGCCAGCAGCTGGCTAGTGGCGGCTGGCAATGAGCAGTTCTTC
>TRBJ2-2|.|many|TRBV15
CATSRVPGTGELFF
TGTGCCACCAGCAGAGTGCCCGGCACCGGGGAGCTGTTTTTT
>TRBJ2-5|TRBD2|many|TRBV5-1
CASLGLAGGRVETQYF
TGCGCCAGCTTGGGACTAGCGGGAGGCCGTGTTGAGACCCAGTACTTC
>TRBJ2-1|.|many|TRBV6-5
CASSYSRVGYEQFF
TGTGCCAGCAGTTACTCGAGAGTAGGGTATGAGCAGTTCTTC
>TRBJ1-1|.|many|TRBV20-1
CSARDILESANTEAFF
TGCAGTGCTAGAGATATCTTAGAGAGCGCGAACACTGAAGCTTTCTTT
>TRBJ1-3|.|many|TRBV20-1
CSARDGGNTIYF
TGCAGTGCTAGAGATGGGGGAAACACCATATATTTT